This TCR beta chain was profiled in a study of neurological immune-mediated disorders. TCRdb fed the 5' RACE reads into MiXCR, producing one record per CDR3 protein. The data contain about 38,000 distinct CDR3 sequences, approximately 4.4% of them singletons. In this sample, this clonotype turned up many times. Deletions cut 4 bases from V and 1 base from J, with 11 bases between. Per the germline V gene, CDR1 is SGHRS and CDR2 is YFSETQ. CDR3 length: 14 residues. The receptor comes from a man between 18 and 35 years old in good health. Source material: CD4+ T cells from blood. V usage is TRBV5-1 and J usage is TRBJ1-1; D perhaps matches TRBD1 (6 bases). As DNA, the CDR3 is TGCGCCAGCAGCCGCGGGACAACGAACACTGAAGCTTTCTTT. As protein: CASSRGTTNTEAFF.